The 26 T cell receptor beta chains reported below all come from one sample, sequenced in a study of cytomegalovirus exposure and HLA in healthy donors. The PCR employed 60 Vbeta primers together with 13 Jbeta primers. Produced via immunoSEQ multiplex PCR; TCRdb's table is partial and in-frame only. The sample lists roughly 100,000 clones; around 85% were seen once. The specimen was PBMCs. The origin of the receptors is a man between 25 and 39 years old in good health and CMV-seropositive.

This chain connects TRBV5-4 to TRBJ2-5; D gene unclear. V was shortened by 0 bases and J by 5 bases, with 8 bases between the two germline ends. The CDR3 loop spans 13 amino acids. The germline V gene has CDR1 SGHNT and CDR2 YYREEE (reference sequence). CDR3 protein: CASSLASRETQYF. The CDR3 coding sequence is TGTGCCAGCAGCTTGGCCTCTAGGGAGACCCAGTACTTC.

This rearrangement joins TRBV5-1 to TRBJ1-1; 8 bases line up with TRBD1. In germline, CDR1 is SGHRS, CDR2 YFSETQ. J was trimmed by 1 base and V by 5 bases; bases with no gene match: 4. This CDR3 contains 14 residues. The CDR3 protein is CASSTGQANTEAFF. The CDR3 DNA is TGCGCCAGCAGTACGGGACAGGCGAACACTGAAGCTTTCTTT.

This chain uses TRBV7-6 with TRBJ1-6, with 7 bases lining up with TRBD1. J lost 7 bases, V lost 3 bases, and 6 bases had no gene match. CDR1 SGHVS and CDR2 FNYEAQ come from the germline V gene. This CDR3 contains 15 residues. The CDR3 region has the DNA TGTGCCAGCAGCTTGGGGACAGAGAGAAATTCACCCCTCCACTTT. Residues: CASSLGTERNSPLHF. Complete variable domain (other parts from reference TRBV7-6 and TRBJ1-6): GAGVSQSPRYKVTKRGQDVALRCDPISGHVSLYWYRQALGQGPEFLTYFNYEAQQDKSGLPNDRFSAERPEGSISTLTIQRTEQRDSAMYRCASSLGTERNSPLHFGNGTRLTVT.

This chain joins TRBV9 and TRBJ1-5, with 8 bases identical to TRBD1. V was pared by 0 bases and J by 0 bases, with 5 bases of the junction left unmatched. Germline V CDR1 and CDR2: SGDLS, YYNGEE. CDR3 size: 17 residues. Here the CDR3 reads CASSVGTGGHSNQPQHF. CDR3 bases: TGTGCCAGCAGCGTAGGAACAGGGGGACATAGCAATCAGCCCCAGCATTTT.

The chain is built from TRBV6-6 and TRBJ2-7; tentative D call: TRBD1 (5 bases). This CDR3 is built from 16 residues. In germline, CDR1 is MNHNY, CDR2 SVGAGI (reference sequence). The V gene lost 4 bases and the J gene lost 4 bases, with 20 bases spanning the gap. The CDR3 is CASSSRMGQQNYEQYF. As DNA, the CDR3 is TGTGCCAGCAGTTCCCGGATGGGGCAGCAGAATTACGAGCAGTACTTC.

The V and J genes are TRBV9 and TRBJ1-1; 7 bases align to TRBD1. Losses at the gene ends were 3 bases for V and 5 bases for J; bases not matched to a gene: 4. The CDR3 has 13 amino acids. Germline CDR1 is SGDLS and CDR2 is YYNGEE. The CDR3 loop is CASSEGAGTEAFF. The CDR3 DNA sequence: TGTGCCAGCAGCGAGGGGGCGGGAACTGAAGCTTTCTTT.

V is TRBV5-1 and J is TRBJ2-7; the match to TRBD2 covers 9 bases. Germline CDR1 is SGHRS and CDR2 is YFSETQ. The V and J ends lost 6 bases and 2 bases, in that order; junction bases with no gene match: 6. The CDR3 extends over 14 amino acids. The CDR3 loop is CASNPSGDPYEQYF. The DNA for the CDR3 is TGCGCCAGCAACCCTAGCGGGGACCCCTACGAGCAGTACTTC.

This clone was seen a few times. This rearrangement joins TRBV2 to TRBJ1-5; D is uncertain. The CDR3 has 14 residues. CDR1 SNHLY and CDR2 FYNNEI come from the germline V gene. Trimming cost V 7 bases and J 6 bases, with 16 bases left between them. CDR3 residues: CASKIDNYGQPQHF. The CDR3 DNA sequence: TGTGCCAGCAAAATAGACAATTACGGTCAGCCCCAGCATTTT.

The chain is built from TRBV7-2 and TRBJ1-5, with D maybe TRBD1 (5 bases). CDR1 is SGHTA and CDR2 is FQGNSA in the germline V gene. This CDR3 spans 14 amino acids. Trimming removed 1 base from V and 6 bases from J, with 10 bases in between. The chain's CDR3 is CASSLGRETQPQHF. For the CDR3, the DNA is TGTGCCAGCAGCTTAGGCAGGGAAACTCAGCCCCAGCATTTT. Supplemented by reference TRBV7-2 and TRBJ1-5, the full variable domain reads GAGVSQSPSNKVTEKGKDVELRCDPISGHTALYWYRQSLGQGLEFLIYFQGNSAPDKSGLPSDRFSAERTGGSVSTLTIQRTQQEDSAVYLCASSLGRETQPQHFGDGTRLSIL.

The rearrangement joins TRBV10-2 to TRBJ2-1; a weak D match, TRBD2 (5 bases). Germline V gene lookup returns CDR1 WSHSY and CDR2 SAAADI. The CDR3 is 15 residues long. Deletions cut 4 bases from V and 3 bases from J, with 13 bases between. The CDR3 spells CASSAGSWGYNEQFF. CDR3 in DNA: TGCGCCAGCAGTGCTGGGAGCTGGGGCTACAATGAGCAGTTCTTC.

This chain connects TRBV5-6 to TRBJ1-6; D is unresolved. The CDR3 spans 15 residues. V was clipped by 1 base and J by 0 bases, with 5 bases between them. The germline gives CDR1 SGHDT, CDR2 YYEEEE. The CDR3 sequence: CASSLRSSYNSPLHF. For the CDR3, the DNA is TGTGCCAGCAGCTTGAGGAGCTCCTATAATTCACCCCTCCACTTT.

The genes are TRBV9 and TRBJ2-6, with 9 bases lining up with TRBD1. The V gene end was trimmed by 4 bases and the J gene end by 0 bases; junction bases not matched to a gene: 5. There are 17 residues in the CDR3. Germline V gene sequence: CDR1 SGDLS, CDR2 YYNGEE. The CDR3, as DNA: TGTGCCAGCAGCTTCGGGACAGGGCCCTCTGGGGCCAACGTCCTGACTTTC. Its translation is CASSFGTGPSGANVLTF.

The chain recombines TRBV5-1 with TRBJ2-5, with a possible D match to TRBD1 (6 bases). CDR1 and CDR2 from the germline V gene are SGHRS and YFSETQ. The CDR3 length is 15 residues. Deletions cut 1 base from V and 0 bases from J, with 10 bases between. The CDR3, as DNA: TGCGCCAGCAGCTTGTCCGGACAGAACCAAGAGACCCAGTACTTC. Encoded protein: CASSLSGQNQETQYF. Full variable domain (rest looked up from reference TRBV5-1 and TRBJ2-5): KAGVTQTPRYLIKTRGQQVTLSCSPISGHRSVSWYQQTPGQGLQFLFEYFSETQRNKGNFPGRFSGRQFSNSRSEMNVSTLELGDSALYLCASSLSGQNQETQYFGPGTRLLVL.

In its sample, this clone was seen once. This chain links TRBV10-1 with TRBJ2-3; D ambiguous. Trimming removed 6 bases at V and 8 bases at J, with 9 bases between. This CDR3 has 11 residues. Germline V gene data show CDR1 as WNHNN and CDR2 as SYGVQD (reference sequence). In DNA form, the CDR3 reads TGCGCCAGCAGCGCTATTGGTACGCAGTATTTT. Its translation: CASSAIGTQYF.

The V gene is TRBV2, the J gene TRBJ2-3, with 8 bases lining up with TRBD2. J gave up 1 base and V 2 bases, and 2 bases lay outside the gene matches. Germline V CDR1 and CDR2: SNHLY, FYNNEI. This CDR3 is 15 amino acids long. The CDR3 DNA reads TGTGCCAGCAGTGAACTGCGGGGGGGCACAGATACGCAGTATTTT. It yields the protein CASSELRGGTDTQYF.

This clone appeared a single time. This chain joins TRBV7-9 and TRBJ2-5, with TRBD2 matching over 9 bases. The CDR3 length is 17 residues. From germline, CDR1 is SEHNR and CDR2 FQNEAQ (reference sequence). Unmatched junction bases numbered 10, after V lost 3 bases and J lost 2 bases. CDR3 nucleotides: TGTGCCAGCAGCTTTCCAACCAGCGGGGGGACGCAAGAGACCCAGTACTTC. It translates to CASSFPTSGGTQETQYF. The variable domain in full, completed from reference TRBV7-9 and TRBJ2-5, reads DTGVSQNPRHKITKRGQNVTFRCDPISEHNRLYWYRQTLGQGPEFLTYFQNEAQLEKSRLLSDRFSAERPKGSFSTLEIQRTEQGDSAMYLCASSFPTSGGTQETQYFGPGTRLLVL.

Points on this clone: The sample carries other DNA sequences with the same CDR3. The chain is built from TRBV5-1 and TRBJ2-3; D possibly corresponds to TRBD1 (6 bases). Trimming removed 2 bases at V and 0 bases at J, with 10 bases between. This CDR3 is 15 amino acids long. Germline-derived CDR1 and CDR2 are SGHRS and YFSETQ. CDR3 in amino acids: CASSFGQGSTDTQYF. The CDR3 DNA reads TGCGCCAGCAGCTTTGGGCAGGGGAGCACAGATACGCAGTATTTT.

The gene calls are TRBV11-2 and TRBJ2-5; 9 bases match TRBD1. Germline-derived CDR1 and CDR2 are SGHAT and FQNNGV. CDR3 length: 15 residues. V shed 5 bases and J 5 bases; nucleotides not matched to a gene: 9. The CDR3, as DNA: TGTGCCAGCAGCAAGTGGGGACAGGGTGGCGAGACCCAGTACTTC. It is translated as CASSKWGQGGETQYF.

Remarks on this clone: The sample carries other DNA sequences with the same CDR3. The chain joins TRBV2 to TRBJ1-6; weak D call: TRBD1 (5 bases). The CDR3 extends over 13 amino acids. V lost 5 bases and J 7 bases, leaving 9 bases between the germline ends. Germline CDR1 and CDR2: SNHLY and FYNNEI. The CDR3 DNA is TGTGCCAGCAGTAGGGGTGAAAATTCACCCCTCCACTTT. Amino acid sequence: CASSRGENSPLHF.

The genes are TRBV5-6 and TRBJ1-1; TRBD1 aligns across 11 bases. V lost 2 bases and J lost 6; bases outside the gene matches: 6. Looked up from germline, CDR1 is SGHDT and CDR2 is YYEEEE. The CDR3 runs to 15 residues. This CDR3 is CASSLGTGGVAEAFF. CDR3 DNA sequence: TGTGCCAGCAGCTTAGGGACAGGGGGGGTCGCTGAAGCTTTCTTT. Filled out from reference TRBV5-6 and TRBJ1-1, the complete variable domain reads DAGVTQSPTHLIKTRGQQVTLRCSPKSGHDTVSWYQQALGQGPQFIFQYYEEEERQRGNFPDRFSGHQFPNYSSELNVNALLLGDSALYLCASSLGTGGVAEAFFGQGTRLTVV.

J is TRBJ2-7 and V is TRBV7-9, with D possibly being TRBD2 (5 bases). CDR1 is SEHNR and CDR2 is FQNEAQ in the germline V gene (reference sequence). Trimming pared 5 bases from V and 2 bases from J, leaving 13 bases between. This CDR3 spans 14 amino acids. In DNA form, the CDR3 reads TGTGCCAGCAGCGTACCGGGGAGTCCCTACGAGCAGTACTTC. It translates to CASSVPGSPYEQYF. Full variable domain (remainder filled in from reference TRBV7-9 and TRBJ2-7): DTGVSQNPRHKITKRGQNVTFRCDPISEHNRLYWYRQTLGQGPEFLTYFQNEAQLEKSRLLSDRFSAERPKGSFSTLEIQRTEQGDSAMYLCASSVPGSPYEQYFGPGTRLTVT.

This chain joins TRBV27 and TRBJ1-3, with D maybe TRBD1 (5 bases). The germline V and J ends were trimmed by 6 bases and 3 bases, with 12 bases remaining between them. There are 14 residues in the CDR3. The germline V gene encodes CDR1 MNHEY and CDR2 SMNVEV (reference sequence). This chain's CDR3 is CASSRGGVGNTIYF. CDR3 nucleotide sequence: TGTGCCAGCAGCCGGGGGGGGGTTGGAAACACCATATATTTT.

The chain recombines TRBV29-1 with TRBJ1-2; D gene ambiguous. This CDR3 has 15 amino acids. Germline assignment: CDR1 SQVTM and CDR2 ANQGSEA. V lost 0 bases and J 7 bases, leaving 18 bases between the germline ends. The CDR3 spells CSVEDQGGSTSGYTF. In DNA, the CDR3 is TGCAGCGTTGAAGATCAAGGTGGCTCGACAAGTGGCTACACCTTC.

The CDR3 spells CASRGQPGTEAFF. CDR3 coding DNA: TGTGCCAGCAGGGGACAGCCGGGTACTGAAGCTTTCTTT. The chain joins TRBV6-5 to TRBJ1-1; TRBD1 matches at 7 bases. Looked up from germline, CDR1 is MNHEY and CDR2 is SVGAGI. The CDR3 contains 13 residues. J lost 5 bases, V lost 6 bases, and 6 bases had no gene match.

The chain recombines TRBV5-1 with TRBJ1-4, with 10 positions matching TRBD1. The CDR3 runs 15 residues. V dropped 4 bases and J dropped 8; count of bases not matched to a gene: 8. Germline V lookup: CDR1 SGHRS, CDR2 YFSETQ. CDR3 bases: TGCGCCAGCAGCCCGGACAGGGGGATTAGGGAAAAACTGTTTTTT. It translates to CASSPDRGIREKLFF.

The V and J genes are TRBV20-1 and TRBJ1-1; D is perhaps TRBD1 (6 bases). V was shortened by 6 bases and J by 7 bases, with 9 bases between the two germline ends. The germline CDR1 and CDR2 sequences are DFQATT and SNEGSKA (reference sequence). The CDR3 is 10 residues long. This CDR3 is CSATGGEAFF. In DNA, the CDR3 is TGCAGTGCGACAGGCGGTGAAGCTTTCTTT.